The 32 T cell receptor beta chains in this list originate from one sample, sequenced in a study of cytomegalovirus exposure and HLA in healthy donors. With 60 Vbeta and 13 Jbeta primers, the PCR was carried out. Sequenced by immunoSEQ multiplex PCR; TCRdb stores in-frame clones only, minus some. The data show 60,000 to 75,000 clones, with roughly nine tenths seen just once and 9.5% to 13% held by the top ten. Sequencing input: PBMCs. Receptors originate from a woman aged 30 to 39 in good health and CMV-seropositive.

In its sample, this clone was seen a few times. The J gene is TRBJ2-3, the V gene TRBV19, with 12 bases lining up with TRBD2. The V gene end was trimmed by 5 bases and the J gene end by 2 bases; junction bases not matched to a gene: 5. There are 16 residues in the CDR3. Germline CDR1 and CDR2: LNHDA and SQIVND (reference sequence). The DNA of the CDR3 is TGTGCCAGTAGTGCTGGACTAGCGGGATCCACAGATACGCAGTATTTT. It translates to CASSAGLAGSTDTQYF.

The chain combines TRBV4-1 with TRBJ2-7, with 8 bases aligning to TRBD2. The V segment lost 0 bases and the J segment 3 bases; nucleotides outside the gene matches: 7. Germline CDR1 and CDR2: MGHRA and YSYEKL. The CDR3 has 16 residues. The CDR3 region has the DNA TGCGCCAGCAGCCAAGATCCAACTAGCGGAAACTACGAGCAGTACTTC. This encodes CASSQDPTSGNYEQYF.

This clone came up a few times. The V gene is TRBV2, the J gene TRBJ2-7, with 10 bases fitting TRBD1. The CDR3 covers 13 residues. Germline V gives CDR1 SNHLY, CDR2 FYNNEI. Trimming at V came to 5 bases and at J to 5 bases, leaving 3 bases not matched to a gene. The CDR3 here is CASSRDRGDEQYF. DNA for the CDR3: TGTGCCAGCAGTCGGGACAGGGGCGACGAGCAGTACTTC.

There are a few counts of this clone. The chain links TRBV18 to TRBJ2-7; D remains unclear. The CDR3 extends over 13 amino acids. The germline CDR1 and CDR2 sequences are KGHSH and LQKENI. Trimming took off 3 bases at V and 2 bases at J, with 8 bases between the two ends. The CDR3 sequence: CASSPRGPYEQYF. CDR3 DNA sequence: TGTGCCAGCTCACCCCGAGGCCCCTACGAGCAGTACTTC.

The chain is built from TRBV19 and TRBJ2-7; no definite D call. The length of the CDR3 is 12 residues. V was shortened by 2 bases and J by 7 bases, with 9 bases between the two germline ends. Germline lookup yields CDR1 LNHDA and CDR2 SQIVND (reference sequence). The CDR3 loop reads CASSISRFEQYF. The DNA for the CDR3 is TGTGCCAGTAGTATAAGTCGGTTTGAGCAGTACTTC. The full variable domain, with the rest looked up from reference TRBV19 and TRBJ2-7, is DGGITQSPKYLFRKEGQNVTLSCEQNLNHDAMYWYRQDPGQGLRLIYYSQIVNDFQKGDIAEGYSVSREKKESFPLTVTSAQKNPTAFYLCASSISRFEQYFGPGTRLTVT.

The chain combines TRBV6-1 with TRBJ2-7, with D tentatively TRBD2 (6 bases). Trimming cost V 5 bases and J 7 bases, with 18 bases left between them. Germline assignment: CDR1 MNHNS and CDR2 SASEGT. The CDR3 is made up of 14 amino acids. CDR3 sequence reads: CASSRLVTENEQYF. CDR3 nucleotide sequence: TGTGCCAGCAGTCGACTAGTGACTGAGAATGAGCAGTACTTC.

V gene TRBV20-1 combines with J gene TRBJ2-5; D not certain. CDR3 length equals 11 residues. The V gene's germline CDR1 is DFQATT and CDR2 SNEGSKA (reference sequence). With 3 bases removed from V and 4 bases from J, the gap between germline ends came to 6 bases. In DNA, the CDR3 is TGCAGTGCTAGGCTCAGAGAGACCCAGTACTTC. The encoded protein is CSARLRETQYF.

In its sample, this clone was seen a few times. CDR3 sequence (DNA): TGTGCCAGCAGCCAAGGAGGCGGGTACGAGCAGTACTTC. This codes for CASSQGGGYEQYF. This sequence joins TRBV4-2 and TRBJ2-7, with D tentatively TRBD2 (5 bases). This CDR3 is 13 amino acids long. The germline gives CDR1 LGHNA, CDR2 YNFKEQ. With 1 base removed from V and 4 bases from J, the gap between germline ends came to 8 bases.

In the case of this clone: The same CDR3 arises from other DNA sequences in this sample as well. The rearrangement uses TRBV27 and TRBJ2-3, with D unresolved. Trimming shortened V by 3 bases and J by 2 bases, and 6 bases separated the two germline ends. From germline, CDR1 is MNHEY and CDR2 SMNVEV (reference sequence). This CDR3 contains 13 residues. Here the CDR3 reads CASSLSSTDTQYF. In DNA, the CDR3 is TGTGCCAGCAGTTTGTCGTCCACAGATACGCAGTATTTT.

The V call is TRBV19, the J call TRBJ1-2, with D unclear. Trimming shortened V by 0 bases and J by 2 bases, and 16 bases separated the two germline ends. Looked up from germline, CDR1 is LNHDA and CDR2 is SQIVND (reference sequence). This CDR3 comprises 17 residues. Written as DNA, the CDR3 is TGTGCCAGTAGTATAGATCATTCAGCGAGAAAAAACTATGGCTACACCTTC. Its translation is CASSIDHSARKNYGYTF.

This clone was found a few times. The CDR3 DNA sequence: TGTGCCAGCAGATACACGACAGCTGAAGCTTTCTTT. Translating gives CASRYTTAEAFF. The rearrangement joins TRBV2 to TRBJ1-1; tentative D call: TRBD1 (5 bases). Germline V gene sequence: CDR1 SNHLY, CDR2 FYNNEI. This CDR3 is 12 amino acids long. The V and J ends lost 6 bases and 6 bases respectively, with 11 bases between them.

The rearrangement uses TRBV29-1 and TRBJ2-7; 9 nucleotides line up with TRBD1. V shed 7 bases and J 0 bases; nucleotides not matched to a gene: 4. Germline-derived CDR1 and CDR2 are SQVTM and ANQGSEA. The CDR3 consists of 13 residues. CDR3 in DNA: TGCAGCGGTACGGGACAGGGCTCCTACGAGCAGTACTTC. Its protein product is CSGTGQGSYEQYF.

CDR3 residues: CASSLSGNTEAFF. The CDR3 DNA sequence: TGCGCCAGCAGCCTTTCAGGGAACACTGAAGCTTTCTTT. The V call is TRBV4-1, the J call TRBJ1-1; no definite D call. Between the trimmed V and J ends, which lost 4 bases and 1 base, there was a span of 7 bases. The CDR3 is 13 amino acids. Germline V CDR1 and CDR2: MGHRA, YSYEKL.

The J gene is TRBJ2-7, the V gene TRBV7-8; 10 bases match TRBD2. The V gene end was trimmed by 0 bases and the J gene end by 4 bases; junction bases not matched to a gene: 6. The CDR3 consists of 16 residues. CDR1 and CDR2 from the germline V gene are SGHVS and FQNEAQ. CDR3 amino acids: CASSLAPSGSGYEQYF. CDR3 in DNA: TGTGCCAGCAGCTTAGCCCCTAGCGGGAGCGGGTACGAGCAGTACTTC.

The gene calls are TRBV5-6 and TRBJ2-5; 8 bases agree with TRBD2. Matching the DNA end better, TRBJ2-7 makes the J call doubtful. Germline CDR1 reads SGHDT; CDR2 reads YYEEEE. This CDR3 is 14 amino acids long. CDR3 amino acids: CASSRAGVSYEQYF. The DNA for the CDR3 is TGTGCCAGCAGTCGAGCGGGAGTGTCCTACGAGCAGTACTTC.

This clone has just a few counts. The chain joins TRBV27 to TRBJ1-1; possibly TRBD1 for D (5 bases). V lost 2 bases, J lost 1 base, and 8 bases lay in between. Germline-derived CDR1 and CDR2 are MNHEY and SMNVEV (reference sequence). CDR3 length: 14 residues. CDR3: CASSLQGQNTEAFF. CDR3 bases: TGTGCCAGCAGTTTACAAGGACAGAACACTGAAGCTTTCTTT.

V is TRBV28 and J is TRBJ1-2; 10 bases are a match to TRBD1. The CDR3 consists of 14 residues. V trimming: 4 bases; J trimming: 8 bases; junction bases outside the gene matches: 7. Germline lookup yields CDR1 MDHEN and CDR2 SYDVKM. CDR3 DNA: TGTGCCAGCAGTTCCCCGGGACAGGGGTACGGCTACACCTTC. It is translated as CASSSPGQGYGYTF.

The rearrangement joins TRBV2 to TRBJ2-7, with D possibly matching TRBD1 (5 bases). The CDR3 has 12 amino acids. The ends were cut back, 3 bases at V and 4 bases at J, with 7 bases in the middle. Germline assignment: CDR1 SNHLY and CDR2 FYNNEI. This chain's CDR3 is CASSDRDYEQYF. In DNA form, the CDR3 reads TGTGCCAGCAGTGACAGGGATTACGAGCAGTACTTC.

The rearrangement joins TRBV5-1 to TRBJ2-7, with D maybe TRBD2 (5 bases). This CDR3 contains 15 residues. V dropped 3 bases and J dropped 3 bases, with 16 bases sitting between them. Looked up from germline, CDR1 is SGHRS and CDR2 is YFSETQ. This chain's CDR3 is CASSSTGSDFYEQYF. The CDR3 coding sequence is TGCGCCAGCAGCTCGACCGGGTCGGACTTCTACGAGCAGTACTTC.

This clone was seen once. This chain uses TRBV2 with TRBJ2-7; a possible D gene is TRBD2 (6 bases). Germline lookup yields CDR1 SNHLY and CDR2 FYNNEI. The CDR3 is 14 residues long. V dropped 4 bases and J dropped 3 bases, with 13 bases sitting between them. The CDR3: CASSVGGGGYEQYF. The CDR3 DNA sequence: TGTGCCAGCAGTGTCGGGGGAGGAGGCTACGAGCAGTACTTC.

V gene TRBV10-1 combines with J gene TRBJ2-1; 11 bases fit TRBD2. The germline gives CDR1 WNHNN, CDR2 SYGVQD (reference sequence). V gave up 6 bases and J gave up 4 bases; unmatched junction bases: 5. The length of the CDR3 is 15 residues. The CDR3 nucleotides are TGCGCCAGCAGCGGCGGGACTAGCGGATACAATGAGCAGTTCTTC. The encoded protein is CASSGGTSGYNEQFF.

The CDR3 region is CASSSKDPGLAGGITDTQYF. CDR3 sequence (DNA): TGTGCCAGCAGTTCGAAGGACCCGGGACTAGCGGGAGGGATCACAGATACGCAGTATTTT. The chain has TRBV27 and TRBJ2-3, with TRBD2 identical over 16 bases. From germline, CDR1 is MNHEY and CDR2 SMNVEV (reference sequence). This CDR3 comprises 20 residues. V lost 4 bases and J lost 2; bases outside the gene matches: 12.

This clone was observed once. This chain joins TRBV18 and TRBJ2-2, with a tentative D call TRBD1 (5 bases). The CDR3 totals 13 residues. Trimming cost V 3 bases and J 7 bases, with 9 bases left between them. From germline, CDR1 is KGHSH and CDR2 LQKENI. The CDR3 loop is CASSPDSFGELFF. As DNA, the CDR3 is TGTGCCAGCTCACCCGACAGCTTCGGGGAGCTGTTTTTT.

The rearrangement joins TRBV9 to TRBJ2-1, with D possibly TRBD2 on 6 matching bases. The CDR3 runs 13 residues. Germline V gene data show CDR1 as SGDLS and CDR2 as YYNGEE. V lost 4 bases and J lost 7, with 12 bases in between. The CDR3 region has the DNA TGTGCCAGCAGCCTCCTAGGGAGGAATGAGCAGTTCTTC. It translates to CASSLLGRNEQFF.

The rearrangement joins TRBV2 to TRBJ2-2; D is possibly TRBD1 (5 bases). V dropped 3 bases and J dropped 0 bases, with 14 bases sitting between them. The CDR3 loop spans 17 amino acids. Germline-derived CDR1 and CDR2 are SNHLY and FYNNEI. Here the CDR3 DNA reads TGTGCCAGCAGTGAGAACTGGCTCAGGGCGAACACCGGGGAGCTGTTTTTT. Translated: CASSENWLRANTGELFF.

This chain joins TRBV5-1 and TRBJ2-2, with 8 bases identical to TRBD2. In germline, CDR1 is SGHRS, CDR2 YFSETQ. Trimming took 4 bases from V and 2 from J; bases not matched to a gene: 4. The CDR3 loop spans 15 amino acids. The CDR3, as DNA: TGCGCCAGCAGCCCCACTAGCGGTAACACCGGGGAGCTGTTTTTT. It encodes CASSPTSGNTGELFF.

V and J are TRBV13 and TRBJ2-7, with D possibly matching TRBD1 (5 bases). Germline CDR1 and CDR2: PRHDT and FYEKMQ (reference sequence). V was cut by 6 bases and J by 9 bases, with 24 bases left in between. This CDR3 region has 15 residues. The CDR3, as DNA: TGTGCCAGCAGTGATCCCAGGGCCTCCCCTATCGTGCAGTACTTC. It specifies CASSDPRASPIVQYF.

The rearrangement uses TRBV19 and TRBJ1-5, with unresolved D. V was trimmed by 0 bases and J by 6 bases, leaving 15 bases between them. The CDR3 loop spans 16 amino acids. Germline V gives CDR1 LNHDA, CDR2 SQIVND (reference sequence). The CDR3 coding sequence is TGTGCCAGTAGTATAGAACGGGGATTACGGTTTCAGCCCCAGCATTTT. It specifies CASSIERGLRFQPQHF.

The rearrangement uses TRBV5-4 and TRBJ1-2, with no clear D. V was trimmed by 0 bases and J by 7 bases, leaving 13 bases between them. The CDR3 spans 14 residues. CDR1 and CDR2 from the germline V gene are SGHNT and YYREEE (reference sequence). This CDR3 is CASSLGETVRGYTF. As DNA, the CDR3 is TGTGCCAGCAGCTTGGGGGAGACGGTGCGTGGCTACACCTTC.

The CDR3 loop is CASSYLTLLLWEQYF. CDR3 DNA: TGTGCCAGCAGTTACCTGACTCTCTTATTGTGGGAGCAGTACTTC. The chain joins TRBV6-7 to TRBJ2-7; no clear D. TRBV6-7 has ORF status, its function being uncertain. V lost 2 bases to trimming and J lost 7 bases, with 18 bases between them. The CDR3 has 15 amino acids.

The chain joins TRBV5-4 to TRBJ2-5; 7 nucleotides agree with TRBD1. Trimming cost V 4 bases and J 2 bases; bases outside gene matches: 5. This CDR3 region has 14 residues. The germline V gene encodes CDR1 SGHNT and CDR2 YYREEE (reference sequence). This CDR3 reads CASSPGTVQETQYF. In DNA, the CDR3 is TGTGCCAGCAGCCCCGGGACAGTACAAGAGACCCAGTACTTC.

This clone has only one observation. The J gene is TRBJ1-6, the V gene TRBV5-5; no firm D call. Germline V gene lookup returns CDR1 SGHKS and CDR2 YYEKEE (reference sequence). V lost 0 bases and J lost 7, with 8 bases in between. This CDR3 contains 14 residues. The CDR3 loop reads CASSLGTRNSPLHF. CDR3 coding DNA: TGTGCCAGCAGCTTGGGCACCCGGAATTCACCCCTCCACTTT.